This T cell receptor (beta chain) comes out of a study of low-dose radiotherapy and immunotherapy resistance in tumors. TRAV- and TRBV-specific primers primed first-strand cDNA, covering alpha and beta chains. A 20-cycle PCR with a constant-region primer and V-primer adapter amplified TCRs. Using its own MiXCR run on the reads, TCRdb lists one record per CDR3 protein. This table holds some 82,000 distinct CDR3 sequences, under 20% found once. J gave up 3 bases and V 4 bases, and 5 bases lay outside the gene matches. Germline CDR1 is LGHDT and CDR2 is YNNKEL (reference sequence). The CDR3 contains 15 residues. This clonotype occurred many times. Time point meaning: before trial treatment.

This TCR came from a male donor with prostate cancer. This sequence joins TRBV3-1 and TRBJ2-1, with TRBD2 identical over 8 bases. The sample in question was PBMCs, obtained before treatment. CDR3 loop: CASSPGLANYNEQFF. CDR3 nucleotide sequence: TGTGCCAGCAGCCCAGGACTAGCAAACTACAATGAGCAGTTCTTC.